This T cell receptor beta chain was captured by sequencing in a study of T cells in Graves' hyperthyroidism and ophthalmopathy. The sample of blood was obtained at first hyperthyroidism diagnosis (before any ophthalmopathy symptoms). Notes on the study in general: Through a model of 13 V-J features, ophthalmopathy was separated from stable hyperthyroidism. In blood, most of the thyroid clonotypes expanded above 0.001 were also present. Progression to ophthalmopathy was predicted a median of 6.5 months early.

As for this clonotype: The target antigen is unknown.

V was trimmed by 5 bases and J by 12 bases, leaving 16 bases between them. Germline CDR1 reads SNHLY; CDR2 reads FYNNEI. The CDR3 contains 13 residues. The TCR beta CDR3 regions underwent amplification using RNA transcripts as the source. The study used the HTBI primer set for a first-round RT-PCR of the TCR CDR3. TCRdb redid the calling of the multiplex PCR reads with MiXCR, one entry per CDR3 protein. Found here are about 290,000 distinct CDR3 sequences, about 14% of them singletons; the top ten hold about 8%. The rearrangement joins TRBV2 to TRBJ1-4, with D possibly matching TRBD1 (5 bases). This receptor was taken from a woman aged 25-40 years with Graves' hyperthyroidism that later progressed to Graves' ophthalmopathy. Sequenced sample: blood. As DNA, the CDR3 is TGTGCCAGCAGTAGCTCAGGGTCGGGTGAACTGTTTTTT. Translated, it gives CASSSSGSGELFF.